This T cell receptor (beta chain) was identified in a study of cytomegalovirus exposure and HLA in healthy donors. Overall study results and limits: It is likely that the observed cluster of highly shared sequence variants was a sequencing artifact. Prediction of most subjects' HLA-A and HLA-B alleles by TCR beta sequences was reportedly accurate. Presence/absence results assume similar sequencing depth per donor, which may not hold.

Both 60 Vbeta primers and 13 Jbeta primers went into the PCR. The table came from immunoSEQ multiplex PCR; TCRdb's copy has only in-frame clones and leaves some out. Here the sample spans more than 100,000 clones, around 80% being singletons. This clone came up a few times. Its antigen is as yet unknown. The receptor's source is a female donor in good health and CMV-seropositive. The specimen was PBMCs.

This CDR3 reads CASSEQGNEQFF. CDR3 nucleotide sequence: TGCGCCAGCAGTGAACAGGGAAATGAGCAGTTCTTC. The gene calls are TRBV10-1 and TRBJ2-1; tentatively, D is TRBD1 (6 bases). The V end lost 3 bases, the J end lost 7 bases, and 7 bases lay between the germline ends. Per germline, CDR1 WNHNN and CDR2 SYGVQD (reference sequence). The CDR3 extends over 12 amino acids.